The clone carrying this TCR beta chain was observed once. The antigen is not known. The data were taken from a study of T cell responses to AZD1222 COVID-19 vaccine. Study-wide results and limits: Seropositive status at baseline applied to only 5 to 7 AZD1222 recipients.

Germline trimming cut 4 bases from V and 8 bases from J; bases unmatched to any gene: 13. Looked up from germline, CDR1 is MNHNY and CDR2 is SVGAGI (reference sequence). The CDR3 is made up of 16 amino acids. The protocol was immunoSEQ multiplex PCR, while the TCRdb copy is restricted to in-frame clones and leaves out a portion. The sample holds 170,000 or so clones, 85% to 95% seen once. The source of this sequence is an adult who received the MenACWY meningococcal vaccine as a control. Sequencing used peripheral blood, obtained 28 days after the second dose of the MenACWY control vaccine. This chain links TRBV6-6 with TRBJ1-2; 10 nucleotides match TRBD1. CDR3 residues: CASSSTGGAAIGGYTF. Here the CDR3 DNA reads TGTGCCAGCAGTTCGACAGGGGGCGCAGCTATCGGGGGCTACACCTTC.